These 6 T cell receptor beta chains were all obtained from the same sample, sequenced in a study of blood T cell repertoires in COVID-19. Data came from immunoSEQ multiplex PCR; TCRdb stores just in-frame clones and leaves some out. Among around 700,000 clones, approximately 90% were seen once, and the ten largest hold around 0.3%. Sequenced input: peripheral blood. These receptors originate from a woman between 18 and 30 years old with acute or convalescent COVID-19.

This sequence joins TRBV11-2 and TRBJ1-4; D gene unclear. Germline CDR1 and CDR2: SGHAT and FQNNGV. The V and J ends lost 5 bases and 9 bases respectively, with 7 bases between them. This CDR3 contains 11 residues. The CDR3 is CASSGGQKLFF. The CDR3 DNA reads as TGTGCCAGCAGCGGAGGGCAAAAACTGTTTTTT.

V usage is TRBV10-2 and J usage is TRBJ2-1; possible D gene TRBD1, 6 bases. From germline, CDR1 is WSHSY and CDR2 SAAADI. Trimming cost V 6 bases and J 5 bases, with 14 bases left between them. The CDR3 is 14 residues long. CDR3 nucleotide sequence: TGCGCCAGCAGAGACCCGGGACAACACAATGAGCAGTTCTTC. The encoded protein is CASRDPGQHNEQFF.

This chain uses TRBV5-1 with TRBJ1-2; D is ambiguous. With 4 bases removed from V and 2 bases from J, the gap between germline ends came to 12 bases. CDR3 size: 14 residues. Germline CDR1 is SGHRS and CDR2 is YFSETQ. In DNA, the CDR3 is TGCGCCAGCAGCCTATCTACGGGGAACTATGGCTACACCTTC. It specifies CASSLSTGNYGYTF.

The V gene is TRBV5-1, the J gene TRBJ2-3; TRBD1 matches at 7 bases. CDR1 and CDR2 (germline): SGHRS, YFSETQ. The length of the CDR3 is 13 residues. V was pared by 9 bases and J by 1 base, with 5 bases of the junction left unmatched. The CDR3 is CATRDRGTDTQYF. CDR3 coding DNA: TGCGCCACCAGAGACAGGGGCACAGATACGCAGTATTTT.

J is TRBJ2-7 and V is TRBV5-5; D might be TRBD1 (7 bases). With 4 bases removed from V and 3 bases from J, the gap between germline ends came to 14 bases. The CDR3 covers 14 residues. Germline CDR1 reads SGHKS; CDR2 reads YYEKEE (reference sequence). DNA for the CDR3: TGTGCCAGCAGCCTGACAGGGACTGGCTACGAGCAGTACTTC. This encodes CASSLTGTGYEQYF.

V and J are TRBV12-3 or TRBV12-4 and TRBJ1-1; 8 positions agree with TRBD1. V was clipped by 6 bases and J by 6 bases; unmatched bases: 3. This CDR3 spans 12 amino acids. CDR3 nucleotide sequence: TGTGCCAGCAGGTCACAGGGGGCTGAAGCTTTCTTT. The encoded protein is CASRSQGAEAFF.